The 22 T cell receptor beta chains in this list originate from one sample, sequenced in a study of CD8+ T cells in alopecia areata. Once RNA had been extracted, it was reverse transcribed into cDNA to act as the sequencing template. Some clones are missing from TCRdb's copy, which holds only in-frame ones; the method was immunoSEQ multiplex PCR. The sample contains 2,000 or so clones, none of them singletons. Time point of the sample: mouse skin 3 weeks after grafting. The material sequenced was skin, taken at week 3. The receptors come from a C3H/HeJ mouse with alopecia areata. The strain's MHC type: H2-k.

This clone is deemed medium-sized (0.01 to 0.1%). Gene names and germline match the mouse. The read falls 4 residues short of the CDR3 end, and the missing part is taken from the germline J gene. The rearrangement uses TRBV19 and TRBJ2-3; D perhaps matches TRBD1 (6 bases). The V end lost 2 bases, the J end lost 0 bases, and 10 bases lay between the germline ends. Germline lookup yields CDR1 FNHDT and CDR2 SITEND (reference sequence). The CDR3 extends over 15 amino acids. The sequenced CDR3 bases are TGTGCCAGCAGTATCGGACAGACTAGTGCAGAA. Translating it yields CASSIGQTSAE. The complete CDR3 sequence is CASSIGQTSAETLYF.

This clone qualifies as medium-sized. The gene names given are mouse names. The read finishes 4 residues shy of the CDR3 end, and the germline J gene is used to complete it. V usage is TRBV19 and J usage is TRBJ2-7, with 10 nucleotides matching TRBD2. This CDR3 spans 14 amino acids. CDR1 and CDR2 (germline): FNHDT, SITEND (reference sequence). CDR3 sequence reads: CASSIGLGDYEQYF. The covered CDR3 bases are TGTGCCAGCAGTATCGGACTGGGGGATTAT.

This clone is medium-sized (0.01 to 0.1%) in the sample. Mouse gene names apply. The CDR3 end lies 4 residues beyond the end of the read and is filled in from the germline J gene. V usage is TRBV19 and J usage is TRBJ2-5; 7 bases fit TRBD1. The CDR3 consists of 13 residues. Germline CDR1 FNHDT, CDR2 SITEND (reference sequence). The J segment lost 2 bases and the V segment lost 3 bases, leaving 0 bases of the junction unmatched. CDR3 DNA (partial): TGTGCCAGCAGTAGGGACAGCCAAGAC. As protein: CASSRDSQD. The whole CDR3 reads CASSRDSQDTQYF.

Judged by abundance, this clone is medium-sized. Genes and germline are mouse. Partial CDR3 DNA: TGTGCTAGCAGTAGAGGGGACTGGGGGAGTGCAGAA. This translates into CASSRGDWGSAE. The whole CDR3 sequence reads CASSRGDWGSAETLYF. The gene calls are TRBV17 and TRBJ2-3; 11 bases agree with TRBD2. The missing CDR3 end, 4 residues past where the read stops, is filled in from the germline J gene. Germline CDR1 reads MNHDT; CDR2 reads YYDKIL. The CDR3 contains 16 residues. V lost 1 base to trimming and J lost 0 bases; unmatched junction nucleotides: 0.

This clone occurred many times. Gene names and germline match the mouse. Read data end 4 residues before the CDR3 end; the end is taken from the germline J gene. This chain joins TRBV13-3 and TRBJ2-2; TRBD2 matches 7 bases. The CDR3 loop spans 15 amino acids. Germline CDR1 is NNHDY and CDR2 is SYVADS. With V trimmed by 6 bases and J by 1 base, 6 bases remained unmatched. The CDR3 spells CASNPWGLNTGQLYF. The DNA read from the CDR3 is TGTGCCAGCAACCCCTGGGGGTTAAACACCGGG.

This clone has ten or more counts. Gene names and germline match the mouse. The CDR3 protein is CTCSAQGRDPDYTF. The CDR3 DNA, read in part, is TGCACCTGCAGTGCACAGGGGAGGGACCCC. The chain carries TRBV1 and TRBJ1-2, with D possibly being TRBD1 (6 bases). The read halts 4 residues ahead of the CDR3 end, with the missing end drawn from the germline J gene. The CDR3 covers 14 residues. The germline V gene encodes CDR1 NSQYPW and CDR2 LRSPGD (reference sequence).

This clone was detected a few times. The listed genes are named as in mouse. With the read ending 4 residues before the CDR3 end, the germline J gene is used to fill in that end. V and J are TRBV13-1 and TRBJ1-1; D is undetermined. Trimming removed 2 bases from V and 0 bases from J, with 5 bases in between. The germline gives CDR1 NSHNY, CDR2 SYGAGN. CDR3 length: 13 amino acids. CDR3 sequence reads: CASSEQANTEVFF. Incomplete CDR3 DNA: TGTGCCAGCAGTGAACAAGCAAACACA.

This clone was counted ten times or more. Genes and germline come from the mouse. The sequence runs out 4 residues before the end of the CDR3; the remainder is reconstructed from the germline J gene. The chain combines TRBV16 with TRBJ2-1; TRBD2 matches at 12 bases. The CDR3 extends over 16 amino acids. Germline V gene sequence: CDR1 SGHSA, CDR2 FRNQAP. With V trimmed by 1 base and J by 4 bases, 2 bases remained unmatched. CDR3 protein: CASSLAGTGGYAEQFF. The CDR3 DNA, read in part, is TGTGCAAGCAGCTTAGCCGGGACTGGGGGGTATGCT.

This clone counts as medium-sized (0.01 to 0.1%). Genes and germline come from the mouse. The read gets to within 4 residues of the CDR3 end, and the germline J gene fills in the rest. This chain links TRBV29 with TRBJ2-1, with TRBD1 as a possible D gene (6 bases). From germline, CDR1 is MSHET and CDR2 SYDVDS. V lost 11 bases and J 6 bases, leaving 14 bases between the germline ends. The CDR3 runs 12 residues. CDR3 DNA, as far as it was read: TGTGCTGGAAACAGGGTCCGTGCT. This translates into CAGNRVRA. The complete CDR3 reads CAGNRVRAEQFF.

As for this clone: Germline and genes: mouse. Coverage ceases 4 residues before the CDR3 finishes, and the germline J gene fills in the end. This chain uses TRBV1 with TRBJ2-1; TRBD2 matches at 13 bases. The V gene end was trimmed by 3 bases and the J gene end by 3 bases; junction bases not matched to a gene: 2. CDR3 length equals 16 residues. The germline CDR1 and CDR2 sequences are NSQYPW and LRSPGD (reference sequence). CDR3 bases read: TGCACCTGCAGTGCGGACTGGGGGGGCCTCTATGCT. Protein: CTCSADWGGLYA. From start to end, the CDR3 is CTCSADWGGLYAEQFF.

This clone ranks as medium-sized. Gene names follow the mouse nomenclature. The CDR3 goes on 4 residues after the read ends, and that part is filled in from the germline J gene. This chain connects TRBV13-1 to TRBJ2-7; the match to TRBD2 covers 8 bases. This CDR3 has 14 amino acids. Losses at the gene ends were 5 bases for V and 0 bases for J; bases not matched to a gene: 4. The germline V gene has CDR1 NSHNY and CDR2 SYGAGN. CDR3 residues: CASSPDWGSYEQYF. The DNA read from the CDR3 is TGTGCCAGCAGCCCAGACTGGGGCTCCTAT.

This clone showed up many times. All gene names here are mouse names. The CDR3 end falls 4 residues outside the read, so it is completed with the germline J gene. This chain uses TRBV5 with TRBJ2-1, with no clear D. CDR1 and CDR2 from the germline V gene are LGHNA and YNLKQL (reference sequence). The V end lost 3 bases, the J end lost 4 bases, and 1 base lay between the germline ends. The CDR3 has 11 amino acids. The part of the CDR3 DNA that was read is TGTGCCAGCAGCCATTATGCT. It specifies CASSHYA. In full, the CDR3 reads CASSHYAEQFF.

This clone was seen at least ten times. Gene labels here are mouse ones. The observed sequence ends 4 residues before the CDR3 terminus, with the missing tail filled in from the germline J gene. The chain links TRBV13-3 to TRBJ2-5, with 7 bases that match TRBD1. CDR1 and CDR2 from the germline V gene are NNHDY and SYVADS. The CDR3 totals 14 residues. Germline trimming cut 0 bases from V and 3 bases from J; bases unmatched to any gene: 1. The part of the CDR3 DNA that was read is TGTGCCAGCAGTGATGGCAGGGGGCAAGAC. Amino acids: CASSDGRGQD. The whole CDR3 protein is CASSDGRGQDTQYF.

At least ten counts were recorded for this clone. Each gene name is a mouse one. The CDR3 goes on 4 residues after the read ends, and that part is filled in from the germline J gene. The chain uses TRBV13-3 and TRBJ2-1; 7 bases match TRBD1. The CDR3 has 13 amino acids. The V gene end was trimmed by 5 bases and the J gene end by 4 bases; junction bases not matched to a gene: 3. Germline-derived CDR1 and CDR2 are NNHDY and SYVADS. CDR3 DNA, as far as it was read: TGTGCCAGCAGCGACAGGGTATATGCT. Translated: CASSDRVYA. The entire CDR3 reads CASSDRVYAEQFF.

This clone was observed at least ten times. Here the gene names and germline are mouse. The CDR3 goes on 4 residues after the read ends, and that part is filled in from the germline J gene. This chain connects TRBV5 to TRBJ2-2; 11 bases map to TRBD2. Trimming removed 4 bases from V and 0 bases from J; junction bases left unmatched: 1. The length of the CDR3 is 16 residues. Germline V gene sequence: CDR1 LGHNA, CDR2 YNLKQL (reference sequence). The CDR3 loop reads CASSPDWGANTGQLYF. CDR3 DNA, as far as it was read: TGTGCCAGCAGCCCGGACTGGGGGGCAAACACCGGG.

By sample share, this clone is medium-sized. The genes are named according to mouse. CDR3 bases read: TGTGCCAGCTCTCTCGACCTGGGGAACACCGGG. It codes for CASSLDLGNTG. The entire CDR3 sequence reads CASSLDLGNTGQLYF. The rearrangement links TRBV12-2 to TRBJ2-2; TRBD2 might be the D (6 bases). Read coverage stops 4 residues before the CDR3 terminus; the germline J gene supplies the remainder. The CDR3 is 15 residues long. The germline V and J ends were trimmed by 0 bases and 2 bases, with 9 bases remaining between them. CDR1 and CDR2 from the germline V gene are SGHLS and HYDKME. The whole variable domain, filled in from reference TRBV12-2 and TRBJ2-2, reads NSGVVQSPRYIIKGKGERSILKCIPISGHLSVAWYQQTQGQELKFFIQHYDKMERDKGNLPSRFSVQQFDDYHSEMNMSALELEDSAVYFCASSLDLGNTGQLYFGEGSKLTVL.

This clone was recorded at least ten times. Mouse gene names and germline throughout. The read terminates 4 residues before the CDR3 end, so the remaining end is supplied by the germline J gene. The J gene is TRBJ2-3, the V gene TRBV5; D is perhaps TRBD2 (6 bases). CDR1 LGHNA and CDR2 YNLKQL come from the germline V gene (reference sequence). The CDR3 has 14 amino acids. Between the trimmed V and J ends, which lost 4 bases and 0 bases, there was a span of 8 bases. CDR3 region: CASSPLGSAETLYF. The sequenced CDR3 bases are TGTGCCAGCAGCCCACTGGGTAGTGCAGAA.

Points on this clone: Gene names and germline match the mouse. With the read ending 4 residues before the CDR3 end, the germline J gene is used to fill in that end. The chain is built from TRBV15 and TRBJ1-2, with D possibly TRBD1 on 5 matching bases. This CDR3 is built from 14 residues. Germline V CDR1 and CDR2: SGHND, FRSKSL. The CDR3 bases that were read are TGTGCCAGCAGTTTAAGGCCCCTGGGGGGC. Protein: CASSLRPLGG. The whole CDR3 sequence is CASSLRPLGGDYTF.

The sample holds a few counts of this clone. Gene names and germline refer to mouse. The read ends 4 residues shy of where the CDR3 ends; the end is completed using the germline J gene. V gene TRBV13-2 combines with J gene TRBJ2-3; no clear D. The V gene's germline CDR1 is NNHNN and CDR2 SYGAGS (reference sequence). The V end was cut by 0 bases, the J end by 0 bases, with 8 bases between. CDR3 length: 15 amino acids. Here the CDR3 reads CASGDAQTSAETLYF. The sequenced CDR3 bases are TGTGCCAGCGGTGATGCCCAGACTAGTGCAGAA.

This clone is labeled large. The genes and germline here are from mouse. The read is 4 residues too short to cover the CDR3 end, so that end is filled in from the germline J gene. V usage is TRBV13-3 and J usage is TRBJ2-7; TRBD1 matches at 11 bases. Germline assignment: CDR1 NNHDY and CDR2 SYVADS. V was clipped by 5 bases and J by 3 bases; unmatched bases: 4. The CDR3 has 14 residues. This CDR3 is CASSSGTGGYEQYF. Partial CDR3 DNA: TGTGCCAGCAGCTCCGGGACAGGGGGCTAT.

This clone is judged large. The germline and genes are mouse ones. The read terminates 3 residues ahead of where the CDR3 ends, so the germline J gene completes it. This chain joins TRBV19 and TRBJ1-6, with TRBD1 matching 9 bases. TRBJ1-6 is sorted into the ORF group, with uncertain function. CDR3 length equals 16 residues. The germline V gene encodes CDR1 FNHDT and CDR2 SITEND (reference sequence). Germline trimming cut 5 bases from V and 2 bases from J; bases unmatched to any gene: 5. Here the CDR3 reads CASRTQGAAYNSPLYF. The part of the CDR3 DNA that was read is TGTGCCAGCAGGACACAGGGGGCGGCCTATAATTCGCCC.

This clone is medium-sized in the sample. The genes are named according to mouse. The read ends 4 residues before the CDR3 terminus; that terminus is restored from the germline J gene. The chain joins TRBV19 to TRBJ2-3; 11 nucleotides agree with TRBD2. V lost 5 bases to trimming and J lost 0 bases; unmatched junction nucleotides: 5. CDR1 is FNHDT and CDR2 is SITEND in the germline V gene (reference sequence). The length of the CDR3 is 16 residues. Partial CDR3 DNA: TGTGCCAGCAGCCGACTGGGGGGGTCTAGTGCAGAA. Translating gives CASSRLGGSSAE. The whole CDR3 sequence is CASSRLGGSSAETLYF.